This TCR beta chain was sequenced during a study of blood T cell repertoires in COVID-19. At the level of the study: Acute-phase and convalescent COVID-19 samples originated in the United States, Italy and Spain. The cDNA or gDNA used as material had been derived from T cells, B-cell-depleted T cells, or PBMCs.

V shed 7 bases and J shed 1 base, with 10 bases lying between them. This CDR3 comprises 13 residues. CDR1 and CDR2 from the germline V gene are ENHRY and SYGVKD. In the original analysis: Estimates of nucleated cell counts were drawn from the amplification of reference gene primers. This table comes from immunoSEQ multiplex PCR, and its TCRdb copy is limited to in-frame clones, with some not included. For V, J and clone size, that table is used; D and trimming come from the DNA. The repertoire holds fewer than 60,000 clones, with 84% as singletons. The chain carries TRBV10-3 and TRBJ2-5; the D gene is possibly TRBD2 (7 bases). Sequencing was performed on peripheral blood. This sequence was found in a man aged 60 to 69 with acute or convalescent COVID-19. The CDR3 nucleotides read TGTGCCATCAAGGGGGGGGTCCAAGAGACCCAGTACTTC. Translated: CAIKGGVQETQYF.